A selection of T cell receptor beta chains follows, all from one sample in a study of T-cell memory formation after mild COVID-19. In TCRdb, the 5' RACE reads were re-called with MiXCR into one record per CDR3 protein. This sample carries about 350,000 distinct CDR3 sequences, roughly 19% of them seen once, and the ten largest clones take roughly 21%. Material for sequencing was PBMCs or a T cell subset sorted from them (not recorded which). The receptor set was obtained from a man aged 18 to 29 who had mild COVID-19 (a few samples of this study predate the infection). Cell type and time point are not known. Both conserved end residues are part of each CDR3. The D gene is left open where the match is weak. For some rows the clone size is stated as once, few or many, or as a class when expanded; others skip it.

>-|TRBJ2-1|TRBD2|TRBV12-3/TRBV12-4
CASSHRTSGGNEQFF
TGTGCCAGCAGTCACAGGACTAGCGGGGGGAATGAGCAGTTCTTC
>few|TRBJ2-3|-|TRBV6-5
CASSRGQSTDTQYF
TGTGCCAGCAGTCGAGGACAGAGCACAGATACGCAGTATTTT
>-|TRBJ2-5|-|TRBV20-1
CSARVQGSIETQYF
TGCAGTGCTAGAGTCCAGGGAAGTATTGAGACCCAGTACTTC
>-|TRBJ1-5|TRBD1|TRBV24-1
CATSDGRQGSVQPQHF
TGTGCCACCAGTGATGGACGACAGGGGTCCGTTCAGCCCCAGCATTTT
>-|TRBJ2-7|-|TRBV20-1
CSAPPDGQNEQYF
TGCAGTGCTCCCCCGGACGGCCAGAACGAGCAGTACTTC
>few|TRBJ2-7|TRBD1|TRBV27
CASTRSWTGGVYEQYF
TGTGCCAGCACCCGATCCTGGACAGGGGGCGTTTACGAGCAGTACTTC
>few|TRBJ2-1|-|TRBV7-9
CAAALGGQRGEQFF
TGTGCCGCCGCTCTTGGGGGGCAGCGGGGTGAGCAGTTCTTC
>many|TRBJ2-2|-|TRBV6-5
CASSPEGGWTGELFF
TGTGCCAGCAGTCCTGAAGGGGGTTGGACCGGGGAGCTGTTTTTT
>-|TRBJ2-2|-|TRBV19
CASSILPNTGELFF
TGTGCCAGTAGTATCCTGCCGAACACCGGGGAGCTGTTTTTT
>-|TRBJ2-1|TRBD2|TRBV7-2
CASVGTSGAYNEQFF
TGTGCCAGCGTTGGGACTAGCGGGGCCTACAATGAGCAGTTCTTC
>-|TRBJ1-3|-|TRBV28
CASSEPAGNTIYF
TGTGCCAGCAGTGAACCCGCTGGAAACACCATATATTTT
>once|TRBJ2-3|TRBD2|TRBV6-2/TRBV6-3
CASRPSGGLTDTQYF
TGTGCCAGCAGGCCTAGCGGGGGACTCACAGATACGCAGTATTTT
>few|TRBJ2-3|-|TRBV20-1
CSGPSTDTQYF
TGCAGTGGGCCTAGCACAGATACGCAGTATTTT
>many|TRBJ2-1|-|TRBV6-5
CASSYSPRTFYEQFF
TGTGCCAGCAGTTACTCCCCCAGGACGTTCTATGAGCAGTTCTTC
>-|TRBJ2-3|-|TRBV14
CASSPKFTGLSMWDTQYF
TGTGCCAGCAGCCCGAAGTTCACGGGACTTTCTATGTGGGATACGCAGTATTTT
>few|TRBJ2-1|-|TRBV3-1
CASSQGDRLNEQFF
TGTGCCAGCAGCCAAGGCGACAGGCTCAATGAGCAGTTCTTC
>few|TRBJ2-2|-|TRBV7-3
CASSSRGQGVNTGELFF
TGTGCCAGCAGCTCCCGCGGCCAGGGAGTAAACACCGGGGAGCTGTTTTTT
>-|TRBJ2-5|TRBD2|TRBV20-1
CSAIAGGPGETQYF
TGCAGTGCTATAGCGGGGGGGCCGGGAGAGACCCAGTACTTC
>-|TRBJ1-5|-|TRBV28
CASSRQFQHF
TGTGCCAGCAGCCGACAGTTCCAGCATTTT
>many|TRBJ1-1|TRBD1|TRBV4-2
CASSRGGNTEAFF
TGTGCCAGCAGCCGAGGGGGCAACACTGAAGCTTTCTTT
>-|TRBJ2-5|-|TRBV19
CASSIGDRQETQYF
TGTGCCAGTAGTATAGGGGACCGCCAAGAGACCCAGTACTTC
>few|TRBJ2-5|TRBD1|TRBV10-3
CAISGSGTGAIDGEETQYF
TGTGCCATCAGTGGGTCCGGGACAGGGGCGATTGACGGGGAAGAGACCCAGTACTTC
>few|TRBJ1-4|-|TRBV4-1
CASSQPLRGRVGKLFF
TGCGCCAGCAGCCAACCTCTCCGGGGGCGCGTCGGAAAACTGTTTTTT
>-|TRBJ1-2|-|TRBV29-1
CSVVAQETNYGYTF
TGCAGCGTTGTGGCGCAGGAAACAAACTATGGCTACACCTTC
>-|TRBJ2-2|-|TRBV5-1
CATTERQAWTGELFF
TGCGCCACCACGGAGCGGCAGGCCTGGACCGGGGAGCTGTTTTTT
>few|TRBJ2-1|TRBD2|TRBV5-6
CASSLAERSGAYNEQFF
TGTGCCAGCAGCTTGGCCGAGAGAAGCGGGGCCTACAATGAGCAGTTCTTC
>once|TRBJ1-4|-|TRBV28
CASIGASRGNEKLFF
TGTGCCAGCATCGGAGCTTCCCGGGGGAATGAAAAACTGTTTTTT
>few|TRBJ1-6|-|TRBV7-2
CASSLGPRGNSPLHF
TGTGCCAGCAGCTTAGGGCCTCGTGGTAATTCACCCCTCCACTTT
>-|TRBJ2-3|TRBD1|TRBV9
CASSPGTGFTDTQYF
TGTGCCAGCAGCCCCGGGACAGGGTTCACAGATACGCAGTATTTT
>-|TRBJ2-1|-|TRBV12-3/TRBV12-4
CASSLVGGPYNEQFF
TGTGCCAGCAGTTTGGTGGGCGGTCCCTACAATGAGCAGTTCTTC
>few|TRBJ2-7|-|TRBV29-1
CSVRSSSYEQYF
TGCAGCGTTCGAAGCAGTTCCTACGAGCAGTACTTC
>few|TRBJ1-1|-|TRBV3-1
CASSQGVGARTEAFF
TGTGCCAGCAGCCAAGGGGTAGGGGCCCGCACTGAAGCTTTCTTT
>few|TRBJ2-4|-|TRBV20-1
CSASSILARNIQYF
TGCAGTGCTAGTAGTATTTTAGCCAGAAACATTCAGTACTTC
>-|TRBJ1-1|-|TRBV29-1
CTSRDMNTEAFF
TGCACCAGCAGGGATATGAACACTGAAGCTTTCTTT
>few|TRBJ1-1|-|TRBV3-1
CASSQDLREAFF
TGTGCCAGCAGCCAAGATCTGAGAGAAGCTTTCTTT
>-|TRBJ2-5|TRBD2|TRBV15
CATSRRTSGGETQYF
TGTGCCACCAGCAGACGGACTAGCGGGGGAGAGACCCAGTACTTC
>few|TRBJ2-5|TRBD2|TRBV20-1
CSAAPGLAVETQYF
TGCAGTGCTGCACCGGGACTAGCGGTAGAGACCCAGTACTTC
>few|TRBJ2-2|-|TRBV18
CASQAGLNTGELFF
TGTGCCTCTCAGGCGGGATTAAACACCGGGGAGCTGTTTTTT
>-|TRBJ2-3|TRBD1|TRBV7-6
CASSSRDRERDTQYF
TGTGCCAGCAGCTCCCGGGACAGGGAAAGAGATACGCAGTATTTT
>-|TRBJ1-1|-|TRBV24-1
CATSDERNTEAFF
TGTGCCACCAGTGATGAAAGGAACACTGAAGCTTTCTTT
>-|TRBJ2-1|-|TRBV27
CASSRTGVQFF
TGTGCCAGCAGCCGGACGGGGGTGCAGTTCTTC
>-|TRBJ1-1|-|TRBV4-3
CASSQRNLGANTEAFF
TGCGCCAGCAGCCAGAGGAATCTAGGGGCGAACACTGAAGCTTTCTTT